What follows are 3 T cell receptor beta chains derived from one specimen sequenced in a study of cytomegalovirus exposure and HLA in healthy donors. Both 60 Vbeta primers and 13 Jbeta primers went into the PCR. Data came from immunoSEQ multiplex PCR; TCRdb stores just in-frame clones and leaves some out. Of roughly 150,000 clones detected, approximately 71% appear once; the ten largest clones hold about 10%. Specimen: PBMCs. Source of these receptors: a man aged 30 to 45 in good health and CMV-seropositive.

The chain links TRBV9 to TRBJ2-7, with 10 bases that match TRBD1. Germline CDR1 is SGDLS and CDR2 is YYNGEE. The V and J ends lost 4 bases and 3 bases, in that order; junction bases with no gene match: 7. CDR3 size: 15 residues. The CDR3 here is CASSSGTGAFYEQYF. As DNA, the CDR3 is TGTGCCAGCAGCTCCGGGACAGGGGCCTTCTACGAGCAGTACTTC.

The chain combines TRBV9 with TRBJ2-1; no definite D call. Trimming removed 0 bases from V and 8 bases from J, with 15 bases in between. Per germline, CDR1 SGDLS and CDR2 YYNGEE. The CDR3 loop spans 15 amino acids. CDR3 region: CASSVGAQILDEQFF. Here the CDR3 DNA reads TGTGCCAGCAGCGTAGGGGCCCAGATATTGGATGAGCAGTTCTTC.

This clone has a handful of counts. The V call is TRBV19, the J call TRBJ1-4; maybe TRBD1 (6 bases). This CDR3 contains 15 residues. Between the trimmed V and J ends, which lost 4 bases and 4 bases, there was a span of 13 bases. Germline V gene sequence: CDR1 LNHDA, CDR2 SQIVND (reference sequence). The CDR3 DNA reads TGTGCCAGTAGTAGCAGGGGCGGAAATAATGAAAAACTGTTTTTT. This translates into CASSSRGGNNEKLFF. The entire variable domain, with the rest obtained from reference TRBV19 and TRBJ1-4, is as follows: DGGITQSPKYLFRKEGQNVTLSCEQNLNHDAMYWYRQDPGQGLRLIYYSQIVNDFQKGDIAEGYSVSREKKESFPLTVTSAQKNPTAFYLCASSSRGGNNEKLFFGSGTQLSVL.